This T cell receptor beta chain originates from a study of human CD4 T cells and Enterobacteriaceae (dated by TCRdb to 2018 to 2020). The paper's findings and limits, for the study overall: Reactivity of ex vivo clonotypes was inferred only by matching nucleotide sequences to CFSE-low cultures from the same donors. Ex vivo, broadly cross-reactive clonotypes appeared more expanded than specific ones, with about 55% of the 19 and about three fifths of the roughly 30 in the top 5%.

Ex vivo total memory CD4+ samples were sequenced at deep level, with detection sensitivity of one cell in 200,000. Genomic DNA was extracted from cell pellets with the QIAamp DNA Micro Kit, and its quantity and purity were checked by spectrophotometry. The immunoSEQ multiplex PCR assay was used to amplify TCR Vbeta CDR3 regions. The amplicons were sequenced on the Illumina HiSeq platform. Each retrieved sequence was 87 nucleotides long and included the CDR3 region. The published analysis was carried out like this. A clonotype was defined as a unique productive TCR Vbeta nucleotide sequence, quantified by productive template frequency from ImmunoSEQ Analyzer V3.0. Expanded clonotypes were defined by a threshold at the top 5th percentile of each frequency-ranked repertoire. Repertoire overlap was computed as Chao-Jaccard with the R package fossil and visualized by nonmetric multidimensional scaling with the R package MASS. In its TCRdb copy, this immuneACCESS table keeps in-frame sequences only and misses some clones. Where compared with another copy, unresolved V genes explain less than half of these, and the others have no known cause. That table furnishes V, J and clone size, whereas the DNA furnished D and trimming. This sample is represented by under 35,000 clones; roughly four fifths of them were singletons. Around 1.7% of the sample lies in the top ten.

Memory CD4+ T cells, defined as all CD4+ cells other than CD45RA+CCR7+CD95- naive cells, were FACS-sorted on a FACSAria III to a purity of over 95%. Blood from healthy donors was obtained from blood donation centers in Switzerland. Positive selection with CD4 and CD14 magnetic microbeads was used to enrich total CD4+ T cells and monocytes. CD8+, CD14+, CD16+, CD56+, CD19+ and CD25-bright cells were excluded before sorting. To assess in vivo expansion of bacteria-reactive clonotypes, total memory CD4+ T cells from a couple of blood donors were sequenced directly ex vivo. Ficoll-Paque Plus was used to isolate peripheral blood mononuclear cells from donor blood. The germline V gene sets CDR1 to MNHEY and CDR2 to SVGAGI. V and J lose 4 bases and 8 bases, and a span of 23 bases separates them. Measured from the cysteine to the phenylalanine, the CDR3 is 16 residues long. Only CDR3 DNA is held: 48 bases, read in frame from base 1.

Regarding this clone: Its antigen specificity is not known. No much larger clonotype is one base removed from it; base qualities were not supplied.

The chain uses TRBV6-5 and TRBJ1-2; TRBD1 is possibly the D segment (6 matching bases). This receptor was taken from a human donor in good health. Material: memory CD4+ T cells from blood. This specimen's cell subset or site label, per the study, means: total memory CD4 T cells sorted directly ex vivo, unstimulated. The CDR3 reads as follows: CASSSPTGSRGGGYTF. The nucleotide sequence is TGTGCCAGCAGTTCCCCGACAGGTAGTAGGGGAGGAGGCTACACCTTC.